This entry lists 15 T cell receptor beta chains sequenced from one sample in a study of blood T cell repertoires in COVID-19. Profiling relied on immunoSEQ multiplex PCR, and the TCRdb table lists in-frame clones only, not all of them. Of tens of thousands of clones detected, roughly nine tenths appear once; the ten largest clones hold approximately 6%. The material sequenced was peripheral blood. These receptors were taken from a man in his 70s with active COVID-19.

The chain joins TRBV5-1 to TRBJ2-7; 8 bases are shared with TRBD1. The CDR3 spans 14 residues. V lost 5 bases and J lost 1; bases outside the gene matches: 5. Germline values: CDR1 SGHRS, CDR2 YFSETQ. The CDR3 coding sequence is TGCGCCAGCAGGTCCGGGACAGGTTCCTACGAGCAGTACTTC. This codes for CASRSGTGSYEQYF. Together with reference TRBV5-1 and TRBJ2-7, the CDR3 gives the full variable domain: KAGVTQTPRYLIKTRGQQVTLSCSPISGHRSVSWYQQTPGQGLQFLFEYFSETQRNKGNFPGRFSGRQFSNSRSEMNVSTLELGDSALYLCASRSGTGSYEQYFGPGTRLTVT.

The chain uses TRBV7-2 and TRBJ2-2, with a weak D call TRBD1 (6 bases). CDR3 size: 15 residues. Per the germline V gene, CDR1 is SGHTA and CDR2 is FQGNSA. V was clipped by 4 bases and J by 7 bases, with 16 bases between them. CDR3 sequence (DNA): TGTGCCAGCAGCTCAAGAACAGGGACGGACGGGGAGCTGTTTTTT. Translation: CASSSRTGTDGELFF.

CDR3: CASSIQRAGTEAFF. The DNA of the CDR3 is TGTGCCAGTAGCATTCAGCGGGCCGGAACTGAAGCTTTCTTT. The J gene is TRBJ1-1, the V gene TRBV19; no clear D. CDR1 LNHDA and CDR2 SQIVND come from the germline V gene (reference sequence). The CDR3 sequence is 14 residues long. V was clipped by 6 bases and J by 5 bases, with 16 bases between them. Combining the CDR3 with reference TRBV19 and TRBJ1-1 gives the whole variable domain DGGITQSPKYLFRKEGQNVTLSCEQNLNHDAMYWYRQDPGQGLRLIYYSQIVNDFQKGDIAEGYSVSREKKESFPLTVTSAQKNPTAFYLCASSIQRAGTEAFFGQGTRLTVV.

The V and J genes are TRBV5-4 and TRBJ2-2, with D maybe TRBD1 (6 bases). Trimming removed 4 bases at V and 1 base at J, with 11 bases between. This CDR3 is built from 15 residues. CDR1 and CDR2 from the germline V gene are SGHNT and YYREEE (reference sequence). CDR3 DNA sequence: TGTGCCAGCAGCCGACCGGGACAGAACACCGGGGAGCTGTTTTTT. It codes for CASSRPGQNTGELFF.

The chain joins TRBV10-3 to TRBJ2-7; a weak D match, TRBD2 (7 bases). Trimming left V 6 bases short and J 1 base short, with 16 bases between. Germline lookup yields CDR1 ENHRY and CDR2 SYGVKD. The CDR3 consists of 15 residues. The CDR3 spells CAIRGGQGSSYEQYF. CDR3 bases: TGTGCCATCAGGGGGGGGCAGGGGAGTTCCTACGAGCAGTACTTC.

The chain uses TRBV5-1 and TRBJ2-5; 11 bases fit TRBD1. Germline CDR1 reads SGHRS; CDR2 reads YFSETQ. The CDR3 totals 14 residues. J lost 4 bases, V lost 9 bases, and 8 bases had no gene match. The CDR3 loop is CATRTGGAGETQYF. In nucleotides, the CDR3 is TGCGCCACCCGGACAGGGGGCGCGGGAGAGACCCAGTACTTC.

The rearrangement uses TRBV13 and TRBJ2-7, with D possibly matching TRBD2 (5 bases). The CDR3 loop spans 14 amino acids. Germline V CDR1 and CDR2: PRHDT, FYEKMQ (reference sequence). Trimming pared 1 base from V and 3 bases from J, leaving 10 bases between. CDR3 sequence reads: CASSLVGGSYEQYF. The DNA of the CDR3 is TGTGCCAGCAGCTTAGTCGGTGGGAGCTACGAGCAGTACTTC.

V and J are TRBV11-2 and TRBJ2-2; D possibly corresponds to TRBD1 (5 bases). The ends were cut back, 5 bases at V and 4 bases at J, with 8 bases in the middle. CDR1 is SGHAT and CDR2 is FQNNGV in the germline V gene. This CDR3 is 13 amino acids long. The CDR3 loop is CASSTTGTGELFF. The DNA of the CDR3 is TGTGCCAGCAGCACTACAGGCACCGGGGAGCTGTTTTTT.

V is TRBV2 and J is TRBJ2-3; D is ambiguous. The CDR3 covers 11 residues. V was trimmed by 7 bases and J by 2 bases, leaving 4 bases between them. Germline values: CDR1 SNHLY, CDR2 FYNNEI. Here the CDR3 reads CASTFTDTQYF. Written as DNA, the CDR3 is TGTGCCAGCACTTTCACAGATACGCAGTATTTT.

This CDR3 reads CASSQVEGASEAFF. The CDR3 coding sequence is TGTGCCAGCAGCCAAGTTGAAGGGGCTTCTGAAGCTTTCTTT. The rearrangement links TRBV3-1 (or the pseudogene TRBV3-2) to TRBJ1-1; weak D call: TRBD1 (5 bases). The CDR3 contains 14 residues. Germline-derived CDR1 and CDR2 are LGHDT and YNNKEL (reference sequence). The V end was cut by 1 base, the J end by 6 bases, with 12 bases between.

This chain connects TRBV7-2 to TRBJ1-5, with a weak D call TRBD1 (5 bases). Germline CDR1 SGHTA, CDR2 FQGNSA. The CDR3 has 15 residues. V shed 1 base and J shed 9 bases, with 16 bases lying between them. The CDR3 DNA follows: TGTGCCAGCAGCTTAGGGGCGGGGGTTGATACGCCCCAGCATTTT. It yields the protein CASSLGAGVDTPQHF.

The chain uses TRBV7-8 and TRBJ2-2, with 7 bases aligning to TRBD2. J was trimmed by 7 bases and V by 5 bases; bases with no gene match: 13. This CDR3 comprises 16 residues. Per germline, CDR1 SGHVS and CDR2 FQNEAQ. CDR3: CASSVGHTGGDGELFF. CDR3 coding DNA: TGTGCCAGCAGCGTAGGTCATACGGGGGGTGACGGGGAGCTGTTTTTT.

The genes are TRBV7-3 and TRBJ1-1; D is possibly TRBD1 (6 bases). Germline V lookup: CDR1 SGHTA, CDR2 FQGTGA. V lost 3 bases to trimming and J lost 1 base, with 12 bases between them. The CDR3 is 15 amino acids. As DNA, the CDR3 is TGTGCCAGCAGCTTGGGGGGGCTGGAGAACACTGAAGCTTTCTTT. It yields the protein CASSLGGLENTEAFF.

This clone appeared a single time. The J gene is TRBJ2-2, the V gene TRBV9; the match to TRBD2 covers 11 bases. V dropped 4 bases and J dropped 7; count of bases not matched to a gene: 6. From germline, CDR1 is SGDLS and CDR2 YYNGEE. The CDR3 covers 15 residues. This CDR3 is CASSPGLAGGGELFF. CDR3 in DNA: TGTGCCAGCAGCCCCGGACTAGCGGGTGGCGGGGAGCTGTTTTTT.

V usage is TRBV4-3 and J usage is TRBJ1-3; D not resolved. V was pared by 1 base and J by 0 bases, with 7 bases between. The CDR3 totals 15 residues. The V gene's germline CDR1 is LGHNA and CDR2 YSLEER. CDR3 nucleotides: TGCGCCAGCAGCCAAGTGAGACTCTCTGGAAACACCATATATTTT. Its translation is CASSQVRLSGNTIYF.